The 32 T cell receptor beta chains in this list originate from one sample, sequenced in a study of tumor and adjacent non-tumor tissue in lung cancer (dated by TCRdb to 2016 to 2019). RNA was isolated from bulk, unsorted tissue, and RNA quality was assessed with a NanoDrop ND-1000 and an Agilent 2100. For the normal lung samples, distant non-tumor tissue was collected more than 3 cm away from the tumor edge. Library preparation was by multiplex PCR. These reads were obtained on an Illumina HiSeq 2500. TCRbeta libraries were constructed through three rounds of nested PCR with primers (Table S4) according to protocols adapted from ARM-PCR. TCRdb reanalyzed the raw reads on its own, using fastp at Q25 for trimming and MiXCR for clone calling, and kept in-frame beta chains. Each entry merges the rows of one CDR3 protein and shows their most common DNA and genes. This sample lists approximately 80,000 distinct CDR3 sequences; 65% to 85% were detected once. The top ten constitute 51% of the sample.

The sample consisted of distant non-tumor lung tissue. These receptor sequences come from a man in his 60s with non-small cell lung cancer.

To note about this clonotype: One end of the junction does not line up with germline, which may come from a read error. The gene calls are TRBV5-6 and TRBJ1-1; a possible D gene is TRBD1 (5 bases). CDR1 SGHDT and CDR2 YYEEEE come from the germline V gene. This CDR3 contains 13 residues. The CDR3 here is CASNLFQGSEAFF. For the CDR3, the DNA is TGCGCCAGCAACTTGTTTCAGGGCAGTGAAGCTTTCTTT. Using reference TRBV5-6 and TRBJ1-1 for the parts outside the CDR3, the full variable domain is DAGVTQSPTHLIKTRGQQVTLRCSPKSGHDTVSWYQQALGQGPQFIFQYYEEEERQRGNFPDRFSGHQFPNYSSELNVNALLLGDSALYLCASNLFQGSEAFFGQGTRLTVV.

This clonotype showed up just a few times. The junction shows a germline mismatch at one end, possibly a read error. The chain joins TRBV5-1 to TRBJ2-2, with D possibly being TRBD1 (6 bases). The length of the CDR3 is 17 residues. Germline CDR1 SGHRS, CDR2 YFSETQ. CDR3 loop: CASSENSGTSNAGELFF. The CDR3, as DNA: TGCGCCAGCAGTGAAAACTCCGGGACATCGAACGCCGGGGAGCTGTTTTTT.

V and J are TRBV12-3 or TRBV12-4 and TRBJ1-4; a possible D gene is TRBD1 (6 bases). The V and J ends lost 7 bases and 9 bases respectively, with 21 bases between them. This CDR3 region has 15 residues. The DNA for the CDR3 is TGTGCCAGCACCACTTCCGGGGGGCTGAGGCAAAAACTGTTTTTT. It specifies CASTTSGGLRQKLFF.

This rearrangement joins TRBV11-2 to TRBJ2-5; the D is unclear. Germline CDR1 reads SGHAT; CDR2 reads FQNNGV. V was clipped by 4 bases and J by 10 bases, with 25 bases between them. The CDR3 covers 16 residues. CDR3 loop: CASSSTMGGPKEIQYF. The CDR3 DNA reads as TGTGCCAGCAGCTCCACAATGGGTGGGCCAAAGGAAATCCAGTACTTC.

This chain uses TRBV20-1 with TRBJ2-3, with D maybe TRBD1 (5 bases). V lost 7 bases, J lost 4 bases, and 21 bases lay in between. Germline V gene sequence: CDR1 DFQATT, CDR2 SNEGSKA (reference sequence). This CDR3 has 15 residues. The CDR3 spells CSVIAEKRGPDTQYF. CDR3 DNA sequence: TGCAGTGTTATTGCGGAAAAAAGGGGTCCAGATACGCAGTATTTT.

This clonotype appeared a few times. Relative to the germline gene, one junction end is altered; a read error may explain this. J is TRBJ2-5 and V is TRBV19; 13 nucleotides align to TRBD2. Germline V lookup: CDR1 LNHDA, CDR2 SQIVND (reference sequence). There are 15 residues in the CDR3. CDR3 residues: CVSSPLAGGLETQYF. The CDR3 DNA reads TGTGTCAGTAGTCCACTAGCGGGAGGGCTAGAGACCCAGTACTTC.

A note on this clonotype: Germline is not matched at one junction end, which may reflect a read error. The chain employs TRBV11-3 and TRBJ2-1, with 11 bases identical to TRBD2. The CDR3 contains 20 residues. CDR1 and CDR2 from the germline V gene are SGHNT and YENEEA. CDR3 DNA: TGTGCCAGTAGCTTACACCCCGAGACTAGCGGGGCAAGCTCCTACAATGAGCAGTTCTTC. Translated, it gives CASSLHPETSGASSYNEQFF.

Details on this clonotype: The conserved closing phenylalanine or tryptophan is absent in this CDR3, likely reflecting a read error. The limits of the CDR3 on the DNA are not certain, so only TCRdb's listed CDR3 is given. This chain links TRBV11-3 with TRBJ1-2; the table names TRBD1, a call not compared with the DNA. Germline loops: CDR1 SGHNT, CDR2 YENEEA. The CDR3 contains 13 residues when both ends are counted. CDR3 sequence reads: CASSVGQGYGYTL.

Worth noting for this clonotype: Germline is not matched at one junction end, which may reflect a read error. J is TRBJ1-5 and V is TRBV20-1; maybe TRBD1 (5 bases). This CDR3 is built from 13 residues. In germline, CDR1 is DFQATT, CDR2 SNEGSKA (reference sequence). CDR3 sequence reads: CSSSQGQGQLQHF. The CDR3 DNA reads TGCAGTTCCTCGCAGGGTCAGGGTCAGCTCCAGCATTTT.

The V call is TRBV20-1, the J call TRBJ2-7; 11 bases align to TRBD2. This CDR3 is built from 14 residues. V gave up 2 bases and J gave up 10 bases; unmatched junction bases: 10. In germline, CDR1 is DFQATT, CDR2 SNEGSKA (reference sequence). DNA for the CDR3: TGCAGTGCTAGACAACTAGCGGGAGAACAAGAACAGTACTTC. Translating gives CSARQLAGEQEQYF.

This clonotype was detected once. The CDR3 carries no conserved terminal phenylalanine or tryptophan, so it likely arises from a read error. V is TRBV6-1 and J is TRBJ1-1; perhaps TRBD1 as D (6 bases). The CDR3 loop spans 15 amino acids. Per germline, CDR1 MNHNS and CDR2 SASEGT. CDR3 sequence: CAGSDGPGAGTGAFS. Written as DNA, the CDR3 is TGTGCCGGCAGCGATGGGCCGGGGGCCGGAACTGGAGCTTTCTCT.

As for this clonotype: Given the absence of the conserved phenylalanine or tryptophan at the CDR3 end, a read error is likely. The chain is built from TRBV5-6 and TRBJ1-1; tentative D call: TRBD1 (5 bases). Germline-derived CDR1 and CDR2 are SGHDT and YYEEEE. The CDR3 consists of 12 residues. The CDR3 protein is CASNLMQGRAFL. The CDR3 DNA reads TGTGCCAGCAACTTGATGCAGGGACGGGCTTTCTTA.

This clonotype was seen many times. J is TRBJ2-5 and V is TRBV12-3 or TRBV12-4; D ambiguous. The germline V and J ends were trimmed by 6 bases and 0 bases, with 8 bases remaining between them. There are 13 residues in the CDR3. The CDR3 protein is CASSLGHQETQYF. The CDR3 DNA sequence: TGTGCCAGCAGCCTGGGCCACCAAGAGACCCAGTACTTC.

This clonotype was seen a single time. The V gene is TRBV5-1, the J gene TRBJ2-3; D gene unclear. V dropped 7 bases and J dropped 4 bases, with 19 bases sitting between them. CDR1 is SGHRS and CDR2 is YFSETQ in the germline V gene. CDR3 length: 15 residues. DNA of the CDR3: TGCGCCAGCCGATTTGAGACGGCGTTGGCAGATACGCAGTATTTT. It encodes CASRFETALADTQYF.

As to this clonotype: An end of the junction differs from the germline gene, which may be a read error. V is TRBV29-1 and J is TRBJ2-7; TRBD1 agrees at 7 bases. Germline-derived CDR1 and CDR2 are SQVTM and ANQGSEA. CDR3 length: 14 amino acids. The CDR3 DNA is TGCAGCGTACCTCGGCGACAGGGTGACTACGAGCAGTATTTC. Encoded protein: CSVPRRQGDYEQYF.

This rearrangement joins TRBV4-1 to TRBJ1-6; perhaps TRBD1 as D (5 bases). Germline lookup yields CDR1 MGHRA and CDR2 YSYEKL. The CDR3 extends over 17 amino acids. V dropped 4 bases and J dropped 6 bases, with 19 bases sitting between them. The CDR3 protein is CASSRLSRDGGNSPLHF. CDR3 nucleotide sequence: TGCGCCAGCAGCCGGCTTTCCCGGGACGGGGGTAATTCACCCCTCCACTTT.

To note about this clonotype: The junction departs from germline at one end; a sequencing error may be responsible. The chain couples TRBV11-2 to TRBJ2-5; 7 nucleotides agree with TRBD1. Germline lookup yields CDR1 SGHAT and CDR2 FQNNGV. The CDR3 loop spans 14 amino acids. The CDR3 loop reads CATSSGQAQEAQYF. DNA of the CDR3: TGTGCCACCAGCTCTGGACAGGCCCAAGAGGCCCAGTACTTC. Full variable domain (missing parts from reference TRBV11-2 and TRBJ2-5): EAGVAQSPRYKIIEKRQSVAFWCNPISGHATLYWYQQILGQGPKLLIQFQNNGVVDDSQLPKDRFSAERLKGVDSTLKIQPAKLEDSAVYLCATSSGQAQEAQYFGPGTRLLVL.

On this clonotype: Compared with germline, one end of the junction differs, possibly owing to a read error. The genes are TRBV20-1 and TRBJ2-7; D possibly uses TRBD1 or TRBD2 (5 bases each). Germline lookup yields CDR1 DFQATT and CDR2 SNEGSKA (reference sequence). The CDR3 is made up of 12 amino acids. Here the CDR3 reads CGAMIRGYEQYF. The DNA of the CDR3 is TGCGGTGCTATGATACGGGGCTACGAACAGTACTTC.

The J gene is TRBJ2-3, the V gene TRBV3-1, with D possibly TRBD2 on 5 matching bases. This CDR3 spans 12 amino acids. Between the trimmed V and J ends, which lost 3 bases and 6 bases, there was a span of 7 bases. Germline V gene data show CDR1 as LGHDT and CDR2 as YNNKEL (reference sequence). CDR3 amino acids: CASSQRGDTQYF. The DNA for the CDR3 is TGTGCCAGCAGCCAGAGAGGGGATACGCAGTATTTT.

As for this clonotype: Given the absence of the conserved phenylalanine or tryptophan at the CDR3 end, a read error is likely. J is TRBJ2-3 and V is TRBV11-3, with TRBD2 identical over 7 bases. Germline CDR1 and CDR2: SGHNT and YENEEA. The CDR3 runs to 13 residues. CDR3 region: CASSFRGADTQYL. In nucleotides, the CDR3 is TGCGCCAGCAGCTTTCGGGGGGCAGATACGCAGTATCTT.

The chain recombines TRBV24-1 with TRBJ2-2, with 8 nucleotides matching TRBD1. Germline CDR1 and CDR2: KGHDR and SFDVKD. V was pared by 7 bases and J by 7 bases, with 10 bases of the junction left unmatched. The CDR3 sequence is 15 residues long. The CDR3 reads CATRGDRRDIGELFF. For the CDR3, the DNA is TGTGCCACCAGGGGGGACAGGCGGGACATCGGGGAGCTGTTTTTT.

This clonotype was detected a few times. In this CDR3 the conserved last residue, phenylalanine or tryptophan, is missing, so a read error is likely. The chain couples TRBV20-1 to TRBJ2-2; D unclear. There are 14 residues in the CDR3. Germline assignment: CDR1 DFQATT and CDR2 SNEGSKA (reference sequence). The CDR3, as DNA: TGCTGTGCTTCCCAGGAAAGGAACACCGGGGAGCTGTTTTCT. Translation: CCASQERNTGELFS.

This rearrangement joins TRBV20-1 to TRBJ2-1; D is tentatively TRBD1 or TRBD2 (5 bases each). Trimming left V 2 bases short and J 8 bases short, with 22 bases between. Germline CDR1 is DFQATT and CDR2 is SNEGSKA (reference sequence). There are 16 residues in the CDR3. CDR3 amino acids: CSARTRDRAEFDEQFF. CDR3 nucleotides: TGCAGTGCTAGAACAAGGGACCGGGCCGAGTTTGATGAGCAGTTCTTC.

Regarding this clonotype: One end of the junction does not line up with germline, which may come from a read error. The chain combines TRBV20-1 with TRBJ2-1, with a weak D call TRBD1 (6 bases). The germline gives CDR1 DFQATT, CDR2 SNEGSKA (reference sequence). The CDR3 length is 13 residues. The CDR3 DNA follows: TGCAGTGCTAGAGGGACAGCGAGCAATAAGCAGTTCTTC. Protein: CSARGTASNKQFF.

The rearrangement uses TRBV10-2 and TRBJ2-1; 10 bases agree with TRBD2. Germline trimming cut 11 bases from V and 9 bases from J; bases unmatched to any gene: 19. From germline, CDR1 is WSHSY and CDR2 SAAADI. This CDR3 has 16 amino acids. The CDR3 loop is CAAARPAGGAFSEQFF. Here the CDR3 DNA reads TGCGCCGCTGCGAGACCAGCGGGGGGGGCCTTCAGTGAGCAGTTCTTC.

As to this clonotype: An end of the junction does not agree with germline; a read error may underlie this. This chain connects TRBV29-1 to TRBJ2-7; D is perhaps TRBD2 (6 bases). Looked up from germline, CDR1 is SQVTM and CDR2 is ANQGSEA. CDR3 size: 16 residues. CDR3 loop: CRVELGSPGRASKQYF. In nucleotides, the CDR3 is TGCAGAGTTGAACTCGGGAGTCCCGGGAGAGCTTCCAAGCAGTACTTC.

A note on this clonotype: A read error may explain this, as a much larger clone is one base away. The rearrangement uses TRBV24-1 and TRBJ2-5; D unclear. V lost 7 bases and J 4 bases, leaving 24 bases between the germline ends. Germline values: CDR1 KGHDR, CDR2 SFDVKD. This CDR3 region has 17 residues. The CDR3 spells CATSETVPQRRGETQYF. The CDR3 DNA reads as TGTGCCACCAGCGAGACTGTGCCTCAAAGGAGAGGAGAGACCCAGTACTTC.

About this clonotype itself: A much larger clone differs by one base, so this may be a read error. V is TRBV28 and J is TRBJ1-5; possibly TRBD1 for D (6 bases). V shed 10 bases and J shed 4 bases, with 11 bases lying between them. The CDR3 sequence is 12 residues long. Germline V gene data show CDR1 as MDHEN and CDR2 as SYDVKM. CDR3 sequence: CANQGNNQPQHF. CDR3 nucleotides: TGTGCCAATCAGGGGAATAATCAGCCCCAGCATTTT.

In regard to this clonotype: A much larger clone differs by one base, so this may be a read error. The chain carries TRBV6-1 and TRBJ1-6; 7 nucleotides line up with TRBD1. V lost 3 bases and J lost 7; bases outside the gene matches: 6. The CDR3 has 15 amino acids. Per germline, CDR1 MNHNS and CDR2 SASEGT. The CDR3 sequence: CASSDKGTVNSPLHF. The CDR3 DNA follows: TGTGCCAGCAGTGATAAGGGGACAGTAAATTCACCCCTCCACTTT.

Regarding this clonotype: A much larger clone differs from this one at a single base, so this may be a read error. DNA of the CDR3: TGTGCTAGTGTTTTGCAACCTGAGCAGTTCTTC. This sequence encodes CASVLQPEQFF. The chain couples TRBV12-5 to TRBJ2-1; no reliable D call. This CDR3 region has 11 residues. In germline, CDR1 is LGHNT, CDR2 FRNRAP. Complete variable domain (other parts from reference TRBV12-5 and TRBJ2-1): DARVTQTPRHKVTEMGQEVTMRCQPILGHNTVFWYRQTMMQGLELLAYFRNRAPLDDSGMPKDRFSAEMPDATLATLKIQPSEPRDSAVYFCASVLQPEQFFGPGTRLTVL.

With regard to this clonotype: Since a much larger clone is just one base distant, this may be a read error. The chain employs TRBV5-1 and TRBJ1-1; a weak D match, TRBD1 (5 bases). The V gene's germline CDR1 is SGHRS and CDR2 YFSETQ. The CDR3 has 16 residues. Trimming pared 1 base from V and 8 bases from J, leaving 21 bases between. The CDR3 DNA reads TGCGCCAGCAGCTTGCAGGCCCCTCGGGGGTATACCGAAGCTTTCTTT. Translating it yields CASSLQAPRGYTEAFF.

With regard to this clonotype: A much larger clone differs by one base, so this may be a read error. V gene TRBV24-1 combines with J gene TRBJ2-1; 13 bases are shared with TRBD2. The CDR3 covers 18 residues. Trimming removed 3 bases from V and 7 bases from J; junction bases left unmatched: 11. Germline CDR1 and CDR2: KGHDR and SFDVKD. In nucleotides, the CDR3 is TGTGCCACCAGTGATGCTGCACTAGCGGGAGGGCCTGGTAATGAGCAGTTCTTC. It is translated as CATSDAALAGGPGNEQFF.